Presented here are 16 T cell receptor beta chains from one specimen sequenced in a study of regulatory dendritic cells for organ transplantation. Sorted T cells were CFSE-labeled and cultured 5 days with allogeneic regulatory or mature dendritic cells at 1:10. These receptors are not linked to any known antigen. Produced via immunoSEQ multiplex PCR; TCRdb's table is partial and in-frame only. The sample gives 15,000 to 20,000 clones, roughly four fifths of which show up once; 2.5% to 4% is in the top ten. The specimen was memory CD4+ T cells from blood cultured with regulatory dendritic cells. Described subset: CD45RO+ memory T cells. The receptors originated from a human donor in good health.

The CDR3 nucleotides read TGTGCCAGCAGCTCGTCCCGGGACAGGGTGCCCACAGATACGCAGTATTTT. It codes for CASSSSRDRVPTDTQYF. The genes are TRBV5-4 and TRBJ2-3, with 9 bases fitting TRBD1. V shed 3 bases and J 2 bases; nucleotides not matched to a gene: 10. This CDR3 spans 17 amino acids. CDR1 is SGHNT, CDR2 YYREEE, per germline (reference sequence).

The chain recombines TRBV7-3 with TRBJ1-5; D unresolved. Per the germline V gene, CDR1 is SGHTA and CDR2 is FQGTGA. There are 13 residues in the CDR3. V shed 3 bases and J shed 4 bases, with 7 bases lying between them. The CDR3 sequence: CASSFGPNQPQHF. CDR3 nucleotide sequence: TGTGCCAGCAGCTTCGGACCGAATCAGCCCCAGCATTTT.

The rearrangement uses TRBV28 and TRBJ2-7; possibly TRBD1 or TRBD2 for D (5 bases each). CDR3 length equals 15 residues. The V end was cut by 5 bases, the J end by 8 bases, with 22 bases between. Germline-derived CDR1 and CDR2 are MDHEN and SYDVKM. CDR3 DNA sequence: TGTGCCAGCAGTCCCCACCTAGGGGACCTCTCCAAGCAGTACTTC. Its translation: CASSPHLGDLSKQYF.

The V gene is TRBV6-1, the J gene TRBJ2-7; D remains ambiguous. Germline lookup yields CDR1 MNHNS and CDR2 SASEGT. The CDR3 runs 11 residues. V was cut by 6 bases and J by 4 bases, with 7 bases left in between. The CDR3 nucleotides read TGTGCCAGCAGAGTCGGGTACGAGCAGTACTTC. Translating it yields CASRVGYEQYF.

Remarks on this clone: A junction boundary mismatches the germline segment, possibly from a read error. This chain links TRBV7-7 with TRBJ2-5; perhaps TRBD1 as D (7 bases). Germline CDR1 SSHAT, CDR2 FNYEAQ (reference sequence). The CDR3 consists of 15 residues. The DNA of the CDR3 is TGTGCTAGCAGCCTCCACCGACAGGGAGGAGAGACCCAGTACTTC. Its protein is CASSLHRQGGETQYF.

The rearrangement links TRBV5-1 to TRBJ1-4; possibly TRBD1 for D (5 bases). The length of the CDR3 is 14 residues. Germline-derived CDR1 and CDR2 are SGHRS and YFSETQ. Trimming cost V 0 bases and J 8 bases, with 11 bases left between them. Written as DNA, the CDR3 is TGCGCCAGCAGCTTGGAAGGGGTCTTGGAAAAACTGTTTTTT. Protein: CASSLEGVLEKLFF.

The chain employs TRBV27 and TRBJ1-6; 8 bases line up with TRBD1. The CDR3 length is 15 residues. Trimming cost V 6 bases and J 7 bases; bases outside gene matches: 8. Germline V CDR1 and CDR2: MNHEY, SMNVEV (reference sequence). In DNA form, the CDR3 reads TGTGCCAGCAGATCCACAGGGGGTGCCAATTCACCCCTCCACTTT. It yields the protein CASRSTGGANSPLHF.

The chain combines TRBV29-1 with TRBJ2-7; no reliable D call. Germline assignment: CDR1 SQVTM and CDR2 ANQGSEA. The CDR3 extends over 13 amino acids. The V and J ends lost 7 bases and 0 bases respectively, with 13 bases between them. CDR3 sequence (DNA): TGCAGCGCCGGTTCGTTAAGCTCCTACGAGCAGTACTTC. As protein: CSAGSLSSYEQYF.

The chain carries TRBV18 and TRBJ2-1; D perhaps matches TRBD1 (6 bases). V dropped 2 bases and J dropped 8 bases, with 10 bases sitting between them. This CDR3 is built from 13 residues. Germline V gene sequence: CDR1 KGHSH, CDR2 LQKENI. CDR3 in DNA: TGTGCCAGCTCACCAACAGGGCCCGATGAGCAGTTCTTC. It yields the protein CASSPTGPDEQFF.

This chain uses TRBV29-1 with TRBJ1-2; D call uncertain. Trimming removed 1 base at V and 1 base at J, with 13 bases between. The CDR3 extends over 15 amino acids. The V gene's germline CDR1 is SQVTM and CDR2 ANQGSEA. The CDR3 spells CSVEVNDPNNYGYTF. CDR3 DNA sequence: TGCAGCGTTGAAGTGAATGATCCGAATAACTATGGCTACACCTTC.

This clone has more than one count but fewer than ten. The chain carries TRBV28 and TRBJ1-2; D gene ambiguous. The germline gives CDR1 MDHEN, CDR2 SYDVKM. The CDR3 is 11 amino acids. Trimming removed 5 bases from V and 2 bases from J, with 3 bases in between. CDR3 sequence (DNA): TGTGCCAGCAGTCTGAACTATGGCTACACCTTC. It encodes CASSLNYGYTF.

This chain connects TRBV7-2 to TRBJ2-7, with D perhaps assigned TRBD1 or TRBD2 (5 bases each). The CDR3 sequence is 16 residues long. The germline CDR1 and CDR2 sequences are SGHTA and FQGNSA. With 0 bases removed from V and 2 bases from J, the gap between germline ends came to 14 bases. Written as DNA, the CDR3 is TGTGCCAGCAGCTTAGCGCGAGGGGCAGGCCCCTACGAGCAGTACTTC. It encodes CASSLARGAGPYEQYF.

The chain couples TRBV19 to TRBJ2-1; TRBD2 matches 7 bases. CDR3 length equals 15 residues. V dropped 3 bases and J dropped 0; count of bases not matched to a gene: 2. Germline assignment: CDR1 LNHDA and CDR2 SQIVND (reference sequence). CDR3 nucleotides: TGTGCCAGTAGTATCGGGAGGAGCTCCTACAATGAGCAGTTCTTC. It is translated as CASSIGRSSYNEQFF.

The J gene is TRBJ2-7, the V gene TRBV6-1, with a tentative D call TRBD1 (6 bases). Per germline, CDR1 MNHNS and CDR2 SASEGT. This CDR3 spans 15 amino acids. V gave up 3 bases and J gave up 0 bases, with 12 bases separating them. The CDR3 sequence: CASSDSPDSSYEQYF. For the CDR3, the DNA is TGTGCCAGCAGTGATAGCCCGGACAGCTCCTACGAGCAGTACTTC.

The chain combines TRBV11-2 with TRBJ1-1; D is unclear. With 3 bases removed from V and 5 bases from J, the gap between germline ends came to 10 bases. This CDR3 is 13 amino acids long. CDR1 and CDR2 from the germline V gene are SGHAT and FQNNGV. CDR3 sequence (DNA): TGTGCCAGCAGCTTTAAATTGGGTACTGAAGCTTTCTTT. It specifies CASSFKLGTEAFF.

CDR3 amino acids: CASSLGADTQYF. CDR3 in DNA: TGTGCCAGCAGCTTAGGCGCGGACACCCAGTACTTC. V is TRBV7-2 and J is TRBJ2-5; the D is unclear. The CDR3 length is 12 residues. The germline V and J ends were trimmed by 1 base and 8 bases, with 8 bases remaining between them. Germline assignment: CDR1 SGHTA and CDR2 FQGNSA.